This T cell receptor (beta chain) was sequenced during a study of blood T cells in healthy people across ages. J lost 6 bases, V lost 6 bases, and 11 bases had no gene match. Germline V gives CDR1 SGHTA, CDR2 FQGNSA. The CDR3 sequence is 15 residues long. For the second PCR, which ran for roughly 6 to 11 cycles, a sample-barcoded 5' primer and a J-beta primer mix were used. Each cDNA molecule was tagged by a template-switch adaptor with 12 random nucleotides. In TCRdb, the 5' RACE reads were re-called with MiXCR into one record per CDR3 protein. The data contain about 1.5 million distinct CDR3 sequences, roughly 43% of them singletons. This clonotype was seen a handful of times. Every donor provided approximately 9.2 milliliters of peripheral blood. A minimum of 7 million PBMCs was isolated per sample.

This chain joins TRBV7-2 and TRBJ1-5; 7 positions match TRBD1. This receptor was taken from a woman younger than 30 in good health. Specimen: blood. The CDR3 nucleotides read TGTGCCAGCAGTCTTCGACAGGGTCAGGGTCAGCCCCAGCATTTT. This codes for CASSLRQGQGQPQHF.